The 19 T cell receptor beta chains reported below all come from one sample, sequenced in a study of blood T cell repertoires in COVID-19. Profiling relied on immunoSEQ multiplex PCR, and the TCRdb table lists in-frame clones only, not all of them. This table has 300,000 to 400,000 clones, around 87% appearing once. The sample comprised peripheral blood. Every receptor here comes from a man over 45 with active or convalescent COVID-19.

The chain's CDR3 is CASSQGQGGNYGYTF. The CDR3 nucleotides are TGTGCCAGCTCACAAGGACAGGGTGGAAACTATGGCTACACCTTC. V usage is TRBV18 and J usage is TRBJ1-2; 8 bases fit TRBD1. Germline-derived CDR1 and CDR2 are KGHSH and LQKENI. The CDR3 runs 15 residues. Losses at the gene ends were 4 bases for V and 2 bases for J; bases not matched to a gene: 6.

This chain uses TRBV2 with TRBJ1-1, with TRBD1 matching 11 bases. There are 13 residues in the CDR3. CDR1 and CDR2 (germline): SNHLY, FYNNEI. Losses at the gene ends were 6 bases for V and 4 bases for J; bases not matched to a gene: 1. The CDR3 protein is CASRGTGGTEAFF. CDR3 in DNA: TGTGCCAGCAGGGGGACAGGGGGCACTGAAGCTTTCTTT.

The chain recombines TRBV24-1 with TRBJ2-3; no definite D call. Trimming shortened V by 2 bases and J by 0 bases, and 8 bases separated the two germline ends. The germline V gene encodes CDR1 KGHDR and CDR2 SFDVKD. The CDR3 contains 15 residues. The CDR3 coding sequence is TGTGCCACCAGTGATTCAGGCAGAAGCACAGATACGCAGTATTTT. Protein product: CATSDSGRSTDTQYF.

Remarks on this clone: Sequence at one end of the junction differs from germline and may be a read error. The chain links TRBV5-1 to TRBJ1-2; 10 bases are a match to TRBD1. Germline V gene data show CDR1 as SGHRS and CDR2 as YFSETQ. This CDR3 spans 16 amino acids. DNA for the CDR3: TGCGCCAGCACCTTGGGACCGGGACAGGGGAACTATGGCTACACCTTC. Residues: CASTLGPGQGNYGYTF.

The V gene is TRBV6-5, the J gene TRBJ2-7; 7 nucleotides match TRBD2. The V and J ends lost 7 bases and 0 bases, in that order; junction bases with no gene match: 6. Germline V gene lookup returns CDR1 MNHEY and CDR2 SVGAGI. The length of the CDR3 is 14 residues. This chain's CDR3 is CASNVASGSYEQYF. The CDR3 DNA reads TGTGCCAGCAACGTGGCTAGCGGCTCCTACGAGCAGTACTTC.

This chain joins TRBV11-2 and TRBJ2-2; possibly TRBD2 for D (6 bases). Germline CDR1 SGHAT, CDR2 FQNNGV. The CDR3 is made up of 16 amino acids. The ends were cut back, 6 bases at V and 3 bases at J, with 17 bases in the middle. The DNA for the CDR3 is TGTGCCAGCAGACCCCCGGGGGTGGGGGACACCGGGGAGCTGTTTTTT. Its protein product is CASRPPGVGDTGELFF.

CDR3 sequence reads: CAWSVQGVDNSPLHF. CDR3 DNA sequence: TGTGCCTGGAGTGTACAGGGGGTCGATAATTCACCCCTCCACTTT. V is TRBV30 and J is TRBJ1-6; 8 bases fit TRBD1. Per the germline V gene, CDR1 is GTSNPN and CDR2 is SVGIG (reference sequence). The V and J ends lost 0 bases and 5 bases, in that order; junction bases with no gene match: 3. CDR3 length equals 15 residues.

The chain recombines TRBV19 with TRBJ2-7; 12 nucleotides align to TRBD2. The length of the CDR3 is 18 residues. The V segment lost 4 bases and the J segment 0 bases; nucleotides outside the gene matches: 10. Per the germline V gene, CDR1 is LNHDA and CDR2 is SQIVND (reference sequence). In DNA, the CDR3 is TGTGCCAGTAGTAAGTCTGGACTAGCGGGATGGAGCTCCTACGAGCAGTACTTC. It codes for CASSKSGLAGWSSYEQYF.

The genes are TRBV6-2 or TRBV6-3 and TRBJ2-7; 8 bases are shared with TRBD1. Germline V gene sequence: CDR1 MNHEY, CDR2 SVGEGT. CDR3 length: 14 residues. Unmatched junction bases numbered 7, after V lost 4 bases and J lost 5 bases. CDR3 DNA: TGTGCCAGCAGTTCCGGGACAGGTCACCACGAGCAGTACTTC. The encoded protein is CASSSGTGHHEQYF.

The chain's CDR3 is CASSQEGLSDTQYF. The CDR3 DNA reads as TGTGCCAGCAGCCAAGAGGGACTATCGGATACGCAGTATTTT. This chain uses TRBV4-2 with TRBJ2-3, with 7 bases aligning to TRBD2. The trim removed 0 bases at V and 6 bases at J, leaving 3 bases unmatched. The CDR3 has 14 amino acids. Germline CDR1 LGHNA, CDR2 YNFKEQ.

The chain uses TRBV6-6 and TRBJ1-4; perhaps TRBD1 as D (6 bases). The length of the CDR3 is 14 residues. Germline loops: CDR1 MNHNY, CDR2 SVGAGI (reference sequence). The V and J ends lost 6 bases and 0 bases respectively, with 8 bases between them. CDR3 amino acids: CASRRTATNEKLFF. CDR3 DNA sequence: TGTGCCAGCAGAAGGACAGCAACTAATGAAAAACTGTTTTTT.

This sequence joins TRBV5-6 and TRBJ1-2; 10 bases map to TRBD1. Per the germline V gene, CDR1 is SGHDT and CDR2 is YYEEEE. J gave up 7 bases and V 0 bases, and 3 bases lay outside the gene matches. The CDR3 totals 14 residues. CDR3 sequence: CASSLGQGAGGYTF. The CDR3 coding sequence is TGTGCCAGCAGCTTGGGACAGGGGGCCGGTGGCTACACCTTC.

The gene calls are TRBV5-1 and TRBJ1-1; TRBD1 matches 8 bases. This CDR3 comprises 18 residues. V was clipped by 0 bases and J by 0 bases; unmatched bases: 10. The germline V gene has CDR1 SGHRS and CDR2 YFSETQ. The chain's CDR3 is CASSLAVTGDAMNTEAFF. For the CDR3, the DNA is TGCGCCAGCAGCTTGGCCGTGACAGGGGATGCCATGAACACTGAAGCTTTCTTT. Full variable domain (outside the CDR3, taken from reference TRBV5-1 and TRBJ1-1): KAGVTQTPRYLIKTRGQQVTLSCSPISGHRSVSWYQQTPGQGLQFLFEYFSETQRNKGNFPGRFSGRQFSNSRSEMNVSTLELGDSALYLCASSLAVTGDAMNTEAFFGQGTRLTVV.

This clone was observed a few times. This sequence joins TRBV18 and TRBJ2-5, with 8 bases that match TRBD1. After removal of 3 bases from V and 5 bases from J, the junction contained 5 bases not matched to a gene. Germline loops: CDR1 KGHSH, CDR2 LQKENI. The CDR3 spans 14 residues. The CDR3 DNA reads as TGTGCCAGCTCACCGGCAGGGGGCGGGGAGACCCAGTACTTC. Amino acids: CASSPAGGGETQYF.

V gene TRBV6-1 combines with J gene TRBJ1-6; 7 positions match TRBD1. This CDR3 is built from 16 residues. CDR1 is MNHNS, CDR2 SASEGT, per germline. Trimming at V came to 3 bases and at J to 7 bases, leaving 9 bases not matched to a gene. This CDR3 is CASSELPGGSNSPLHF. Here the CDR3 DNA reads TGTGCCAGCAGTGAGCTGCCAGGGGGATCGAATTCACCCCTCCACTTT.

This rearrangement joins TRBV5-1 to TRBJ2-1; TRBD2 is a possible D gene (6 bases). Germline values: CDR1 SGHRS, CDR2 YFSETQ. The CDR3 is 17 residues long. V lost 2 bases, J lost 4 bases, and 19 bases lay in between. The CDR3 nucleotides read TGCGCCAGCAGCTTTACTCCCGGGAGCCGTTGGTACAATGAGCAGTTCTTC. Translating gives CASSFTPGSRWYNEQFF. Complete variable domain (other parts from reference TRBV5-1 and TRBJ2-1): KAGVTQTPRYLIKTRGQQVTLSCSPISGHRSVSWYQQTPGQGLQFLFEYFSETQRNKGNFPGRFSGRQFSNSRSEMNVSTLELGDSALYLCASSFTPGSRWYNEQFFGPGTRLTVL.

This clone was seen a few times. Different DNA sequences within this sample yield the same CDR3. The CDR3 sequence: CASSSGQGPGYTF. The CDR3 DNA is TGTGCCAGCAGTTCGGGACAGGGGCCTGGCTACACCTTC. The rearrangement joins TRBV28 to TRBJ1-2; TRBD1 aligns across 10 bases. V lost 4 bases, J lost 7 bases, and 3 bases stayed unmatched. Germline assignment: CDR1 MDHEN and CDR2 SYDVKM. The CDR3 consists of 13 residues.

The chain recombines TRBV11-2 with TRBJ2-4, with 9 bases matching TRBD2. The CDR3 sequence is 17 residues long. Per the germline V gene, CDR1 is SGHAT and CDR2 is FQNNGV. With V trimmed by 5 bases and J by 1 base, 9 bases remained unmatched. This CDR3 is CASSHFSGSRAKNIQYF. In nucleotides, the CDR3 is TGTGCCAGCAGCCACTTTAGCGGGAGTAGGGCCAAAAACATTCAGTACTTC.

This clone was detected only once. The chain couples TRBV6-4 to TRBJ1-2; the D gene is possibly TRBD1 (6 bases). Trimming took off 9 bases at V and 3 bases at J, with 20 bases between the two ends. The CDR3 contains 15 residues. CDR1 and CDR2 (germline): MRHNA, SNTAGT. The CDR3 protein is CASRISDSAYYGYTF. CDR3 coding DNA: TGTGCCAGTCGCATATCGGACAGCGCATACTATGGCTACACCTTC.